These T cell receptor beta chains were read from a single sample in a study of T cells after posttransplantation cyclophosphamide. Only in-frame clones appear in the TCRdb table, and some are missing; sequencing was by immunoSEQ multiplex PCR. The sample records thousands of clones, 75% to 90% being singletons. Sequenced here: PBMCs, sampled after allogeneic stem cell transplant with posttransplant cyclophosphamide. The receptor set was obtained from a young adult male patient who received an allogeneic stem cell transplant from a related donor, was CMV-positive, and had acute GVHD only. T cells may partly derive from the graft donor. Both conserved end residues are part of each CDR3. A D gene is named only where the DNA matches it firmly. Clone size appears in some rows only: once, few, many, or a class for an expanded clone.

D: .
V: TRBV7-9
size: .
J: TRBJ2-2
length: 18
CDR3: CASSLGRIGFANTGELFF
DNA: TGTGCCAGCAGCTTAGGGAGGATTGGGTTCGCGAACACCGGGGAGCTGTTTTTT

D: TRBD1
V: TRBV5-4
size: .
J: TRBJ1-1
length: 15
CDR3: CASSSIKTGATEAFF
DNA: TGTGCCAGCAGCTCGATTAAGACAGGGGCCACTGAAGCTTTCTTT

D: .
V: TRBV7-9
size: .
J: TRBJ2-1
length: 15
CDR3: CASSPPISYGNEQFF
DNA: TGTGCCAGCAGCCCACCGATCTCCTACGGCAATGAGCAGTTCTTC

D: TRBD1
V: TRBV5-1
size: .
J: TRBJ1-1
length: 15
CDR3: CASSLSGTGSTEAFF
DNA: TGCGCCAGCAGTTTATCCGGGACAGGGTCCACTGAAGCTTTCTTT

D: .
V: TRBV7-6
size: .
J: TRBJ1-3
length: 16
CDR3: CASSLAGLSSGNTIYF
DNA: TGTGCCAGCAGCTTAGCGGGACTTAGCTCTGGAAACACCATATATTTT

D: .
V: TRBV6-1
size: .
J: TRBJ2-5
length: 15
CDR3: CASSEWETPTETQYF
DNA: TGTGCCAGCAGTGAATGGGAGACCCCTACGGAGACCCAGTACTTC

D: .
V: TRBV11-3
size: .
J: TRBJ2-1
length: 14
CDR3: CASSLRGSYNEQFF
DNA: TGTGCCAGCAGCTTACGGGGTTCCTACAATGAGCAGTTCTTC

D: .
V: TRBV6-4
size: .
J: TRBJ1-6
length: 13
CDR3: CASSELLDSPLHF
DNA: TGTGCCAGCAGTGAACTGTTGGATTCACCCCTCCACTTT

D: TRBD2
V: TRBV7-3
size: .
J: TRBJ2-6
length: 17
CDR3: CASSLDSGGWGANVLTF
DNA: TGTGCCAGCAGCTTGGATAGCGGGGGGTGGGGGGCCAACGTCCTGACTTTC

D: TRBD1
V: TRBV19
size: once
J: TRBJ1-1
length: 15
CDR3: CASSIAGQGAAEAFF
DNA: TGTGCCAGTAGTATAGCGGGACAGGGGGCTGCTGAAGCTTTCTTT

D: .
V: TRBV4-3
size: .
J: TRBJ1-3
length: 13
CDR3: CASSQSGGNTIYF
DNA: TGCGCCAGCAGCCAGTCAGGAGGAAACACCATATATTTT

D: TRBD1
V: TRBV19
size: .
J: TRBJ1-5
length: 19
CDR3: CASSDLRGRNAGRYQPQHF
DNA: TGTGCCAGTAGCGACCTCAGGGGGCGAAATGCGGGAAGGTACCAGCCCCAGCATTTT

D: .
V: TRBV4-1
size: .
J: TRBJ2-7
length: 15
CDR3: CASSREKEFPYEQYF
DNA: TGCGCCAGCAGCCGGGAGAAGGAATTCCCATACGAGCAGTACTTC

D: TRBD1
V: TRBV18
size: .
J: TRBJ2-1
length: 14
CDR3: CASSGTGVGNEQFF
DNA: TGTGCCAGCTCCGGGACAGGGGTTGGCAATGAGCAGTTCTTC

D: .
V: TRBV19
size: .
J: TRBJ2-1
length: 13
CDR3: CASISRSNWEQFF
DNA: TGTGCCAGTATTTCCAGGTCCAACTGGGAGCAGTTCTTC

D: TRBD2
V: TRBV4-3
size: few
J: TRBJ2-7
length: 13
CDR3: CASSQDSGGEQYF
DNA: TGCGCCAGCAGCCAAGATTCGGGGGGCGAGCAGTACTTC

D: TRBD2
V: TRBV6-5
size: few
J: TRBJ2-3
length: 15
CDR3: CASRTGLAGTDTQYF
DNA: TGTGCCAGCAGGACGGGACTAGCCGGCACAGATACGCAGTATTTT

D: .
V: TRBV28
size: .
J: TRBJ1-3
length: 17
CDR3: CASTRTLGGGAGNTIYF
DNA: TGTGCCAGCACCAGGACTCTGGGAGGAGGCGCTGGAAACACCATATATTTT

D: .
V: TRBV20-1
size: .
J: TRBJ1-2
length: 11
CDR3: CSASGGYGYTF
DNA: TGCAGTGCTAGTGGGGGGTATGGCTACACCTTC

D: .
V: TRBV7-9
size: .
J: TRBJ2-7
length: 14
CDR3: CASSLDTGVHEQYF
DNA: TGTGCCAGCAGCTTGGATACGGGGGTGCACGAGCAGTACTTC

D: TRBD1
V: TRBV5-6
size: .
J: TRBJ2-7
length: 16
CDR3: CASSPWGTGEDYEQYF
DNA: TGTGCCAGCAGCCCCTGGGGGACAGGGGAAGACTACGAGCAGTACTTC

D: .
V: TRBV25-1
size: .
J: TRBJ2-2
length: 13
CDR3: CASSVGIIGELFF
DNA: TGTGCCAGCAGTGTCGGGATCATCGGGGAGCTGTTTTTT

D: .
V: TRBV7-9
size: .
J: TRBJ1-2
length: 12
CDR3: CASSLGGYGYTF
DNA: TGTGCCAGCAGCTTAGGAGGCTATGGCTACACCTTC

D: .
V: TRBV6-4
size: once
J: TRBJ1-5
length: 15
CDR3: CASSEELGPTQPQHF
DNA: TGTGCCAGCAGTGAGGAGTTGGGTCCCACTCAGCCCCAGCATTTT

D: TRBD2
V: TRBV5-4
size: .
J: TRBJ2-3
length: 13
CDR3: CASSLAGGDTQYF
DNA: TGTGCCAGCAGCTTGGCCGGGGGGGATACGCAGTATTTT

D: TRBD1
V: TRBV4-3
size: .
J: TRBJ1-4
length: 17
CDR3: CASSQEIQQGAREKLFF
DNA: TGCGCCAGCAGCCAAGAAATCCAGCAGGGGGCGCGCGAAAAACTGTTTTTT

D: .
V: TRBV5-5
size: .
J: TRBJ1-2
length: 13
CDR3: CASSSSPGYGYTF
DNA: TGTGCCAGCAGCTCCTCCCCGGGCTATGGCTACACCTTC

D: .
V: TRBV7-8
size: .
J: TRBJ1-2
length: 14
CDR3: CASSLDGGSGGYTF
DNA: TGTGCCAGCAGCTTAGACGGCGGGTCAGGAGGCTACACCTTC

D: TRBD2
V: TRBV2
size: .
J: TRBJ2-2
length: 17
CDR3: CASSAGGGKKRTGELFF
DNA: TGTGCCAGCAGTGCGGGAGGGGGTAAGAAGAGGACCGGGGAGCTGTTTTTT

D: .
V: TRBV25-1
size: .
J: TRBJ1-3
length: 17
CDR3: CASSDLSSGGARNTIYF
DNA: TGTGCCAGCAGTGACCTAAGTAGCGGGGGCGCAAGAAACACCATATATTTT

D: .
V: TRBV5-1
size: few
J: TRBJ2-7
length: 16
CDR3: CASSLATGLSSYEQYF
DNA: TGCGCCAGCAGCTTGGCTACAGGTCTTAGCTCCTACGAGCAGTACTTC

D: TRBD1
V: TRBV28
size: .
J: TRBJ1-2
length: 14
CDR3: CASSSGGTNYGYTF
DNA: TGTGCCAGCAGCTCAGGGGGCACTAACTATGGCTACACCTTC

D: TRBD2
V: TRBV7-2
size: .
J: TRBJ2-5
length: 14
CDR3: CASSRAGVGETQYF
DNA: TGTGCCAGCTCGCGGGCGGGGGTAGGGGAGACCCAGTACTTC

D: .
V: TRBV4-1
size: .
J: TRBJ2-3
length: 14
CDR3: CASSQQGLTDTQYF
DNA: TGCGCCAGCAGCCAACAGGGTCTGACGGATACGCAGTATTTT

D: TRBD1
V: TRBV7-8
size: .
J: TRBJ1-2
length: 13
CDR3: CASSRDRDSGYTF
DNA: TGTGCCAGCAGCCGGGACAGGGACTCTGGCTACACCTTC

D: .
V: TRBV10-3
size: .
J: TRBJ2-2
length: 13
CDR3: CAISGGYTGELFF
DNA: TGTGCCATCAGTGGAGGGTACACCGGGGAGCTGTTTTTT

D: .
V: TRBV2
size: .
J: TRBJ1-1
length: 12
CDR3: CASSDGGGGAFF
DNA: TGTGCCAGCAGTGACGGGGGCGGGGGAGCTTTCTTT

D: .
V: TRBV4-3
size: .
J: TRBJ2-3
length: 17
CDR3: CASSQEGLASGTDTQYF
DNA: TGCGCCAGCAGCCAAGAGGGTCTAGCTTCGGGCACAGATACGCAGTATTTT

D: TRBD2
V: TRBV5-4
size: .
J: TRBJ2-7
length: 15
CDR3: CASSLAGGYSYEQYF
DNA: TGTGCCAGCAGCTTGGCGGGGGGGTACTCCTACGAGCAGTACTTC

D: TRBD2
V: TRBV19
size: .
J: TRBJ2-3
length: 15
CDR3: CATGTSGGVSDTQYF
DNA: TGTGCCACCGGGACTAGCGGGGGGGTATCAGATACGCAGTATTTT

D: .
V: TRBV6-1
size: .
J: TRBJ2-7
length: 12
CDR3: CASSPGQRRQYF
DNA: TGTGCCAGCAGCCCTGGGCAGCGGAGACAGTACTTC

D: .
V: TRBV6-8
size: .
J: TRBJ1-1
length: 17
CDR3: CALDKRDPVCRGTEAFF
DNA: TGTGCCCTAGATAAGAGAGATCCAGTCTGTCGGGGGACTGAAGCTTTCTTT

D: .
V: TRBV18
size: .
J: TRBJ2-5
length: 13
CDR3: CASSPRQQETQYF
DNA: TGTGCCAGCTCACCAAGACAGCAAGAGACCCAGTACTTC

D: .
V: TRBV2
size: .
J: TRBJ1-6
length: 14
CDR3: CASRVGEGNSPLHF
DNA: TGTGCCAGCAGAGTAGGGGAGGGTAATTCACCCCTCCACTTT

D: .
V: TRBV18
size: .
J: TRBJ1-1
length: 15
CDR3: CASSPSVIQNTEAFF
DNA: TGTGCCAGCTCACCATCAGTAATACAGAACACTGAAGCTTTCTTT

D: .
V: TRBV9
size: once
J: TRBJ2-5
length: 16
CDR3: CASSVDGVGGQETQYF
DNA: TGTGCCAGCAGCGTAGACGGGGTCGGCGGCCAAGAGACCCAGTACTTC

D: .
V: TRBV11-2
size: .
J: TRBJ1-1
length: 14
CDR3: CASSLARGNTEAFF
DNA: TGTGCCAGCAGCTTAGCTCGGGGGAACACTGAAGCTTTCTTT

D: TRBD1
V: TRBV5-5
size: .
J: TRBJ1-1
length: 13
CDR3: CASSRTGETEAFF
DNA: TGTGCCAGCAGCCGAACAGGGGAAACTGAAGCTTTCTTT

D: .
V: TRBV25-1
size: .
J: TRBJ1-2
length: 14
CDR3: CASSEDGHPYGYTF
DNA: TGTGCCAGCAGTGAGGATGGGCATCCTTATGGCTACACCTTC

D: .
V: TRBV4-1
size: .
J: TRBJ1-1
length: 22
CDR3: CASSLPLLRGASPWRVNTEAFF
DNA: TGCGCCAGCAGCCTTCCCCTCCTGCGAGGGGCCTCGCCTTGGAGGGTGAACACTGAAGCTTTCTTT

D: .
V: TRBV27
size: few
J: TRBJ2-7
length: 14
CDR3: CASSSQQGPYEQYF
DNA: TGTGCCAGCAGTTCCCAGCAGGGCCCCTACGAGCAGTACTTC

D: .
V: TRBV2
size: few
J: TRBJ2-2
length: 14
CDR3: CASSDPRGTGELFF
DNA: TGTGCCAGCAGTGATCCTCGGGGGACCGGGGAGCTGTTTTTT

D: .
V: TRBV20-1
size: .
J: TRBJ1-5
length: 11
CDR3: CSASAGQPQHF
DNA: TGCAGTGCTAGTGCAGGCCAGCCCCAGCATTTT

D: TRBD2
V: TRBV5-4
size: .
J: TRBJ2-5
length: 15
CDR3: CASSSSGRLQETQYF
DNA: TGTGCCAGCAGCTCAAGCGGGAGGTTACAAGAGACCCAGTACTTC

D: .
V: TRBV7-2
size: .
J: TRBJ2-3
length: 13
CDR3: CASSSPVLNTQYF
DNA: TGTGCCAGCAGCTCCCCAGTTTTGAATACGCAGTATTTT

D: .
V: TRBV21-1
size: .
J: TRBJ2-1
length: 17
CDR3: CASSAHGGPSGGNEQFF
DNA: TGTGCCAGCAGCGCCCACGGCGGACCTAGCGGGGGCAATGAGCAGTTCTTC

D: TRBD2
V: TRBV12-5
size: .
J: TRBJ2-5
length: 17
CDR3: CASGLSQSGGAGETQYF
DNA: TGTGCTAGTGGTTTGTCCCAGAGCGGGGGGGCGGGTGAGACCCAGTACTTC

D: .
V: TRBV5-4
size: .
J: TRBJ1-2
length: 15
CDR3: CASSLEGRSYYGYTF
DNA: TGTGCCAGCAGCTTGGAGGGGAGGAGCTACTATGGCTACACCTTC

D: TRBD1
V: TRBV5-1
size: .
J: TRBJ2-1
length: 16
CDR3: CASTSVPGGSYNEQFF
DNA: TGCGCCAGCACCAGCGTCCCAGGGGGATCCTACAATGAGCAGTTCTTC

D: .
V: TRBV20-1
size: .
J: TRBJ2-5
length: 11
CDR3: CSGQGQETQYF
DNA: TGCAGTGGGCAGGGCCAAGAGACCCAGTACTTC